This record looks at one TCR beta chain sequence and its context. Its matching antigen is unknown. The V gene's germline CDR1 is SGHDN and CDR2 FVKESK. The CDR3 length is 15 residues. V lost 3 bases and J 4 bases, leaving 15 bases between the germline ends. This record comes from a study of T cell repertoires in cytomegalovirus infection. Study in general: CMV infection and matching HLA type were both indicated by public TCR beta signatures.

Study outcomes and limitations: The cumulative frequency of public TCR beta families identified carriers of CMV plus the relevant HLA. HLA-C-restricted TCR beta clonotypes specific for CMV led the ex vivo response.

Using its own MiXCR run on the reads, TCRdb lists one record per CDR3 protein. The repertoire includes roughly 240,000 distinct CDR3 sequences, approximately 7% of them detected once, and roughly 6% sits in the top ten. This rearrangement joins TRBV14 to TRBJ1-2; D is perhaps TRBD1 (6 bases). The material sequenced was PBMCs. This clonotype was obtained from a human donor in good health (CMV status not recorded). Some clones in this sample may be carry-over from other donors' samples. The chain's CDR3 is CASSHPGGGLYGYTF. The CDR3 coding sequence is TGTGCCAGCAGCCATCCTGGAGGGGGGCTCTATGGCTACACCTTC.